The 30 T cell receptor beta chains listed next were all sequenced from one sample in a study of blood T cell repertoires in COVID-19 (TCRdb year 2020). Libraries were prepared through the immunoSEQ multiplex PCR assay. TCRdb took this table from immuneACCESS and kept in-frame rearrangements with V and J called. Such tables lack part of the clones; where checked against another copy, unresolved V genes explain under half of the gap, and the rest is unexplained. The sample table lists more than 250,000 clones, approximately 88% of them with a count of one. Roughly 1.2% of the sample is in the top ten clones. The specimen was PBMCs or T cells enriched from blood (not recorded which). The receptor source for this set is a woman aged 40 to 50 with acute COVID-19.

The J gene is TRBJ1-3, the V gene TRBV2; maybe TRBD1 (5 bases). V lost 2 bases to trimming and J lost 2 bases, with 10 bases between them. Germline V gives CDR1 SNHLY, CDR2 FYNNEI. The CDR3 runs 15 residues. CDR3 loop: CASSEIGEAGNTIYF. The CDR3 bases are TGTGCCAGCAGTGAAATAGGGGAGGCTGGAAACACCATATATTTT. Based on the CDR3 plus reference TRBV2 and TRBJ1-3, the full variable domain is EPEVTQTPSHQVTQMGQEVILRCVPISNHLYFYWYRQILGQKVEFLVSFYNNEISEKSEIFDDQFSVERPDGSNFTLKIRSTKLEDSAMYFCASSEIGEAGNTIYFGEGSWLTVV.

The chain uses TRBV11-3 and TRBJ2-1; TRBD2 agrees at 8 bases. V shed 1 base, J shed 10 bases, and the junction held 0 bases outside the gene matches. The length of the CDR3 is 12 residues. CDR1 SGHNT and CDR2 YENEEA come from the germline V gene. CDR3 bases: TGTGCCAGCAGCTTAGGGACTAGCGAGCAGTTCTTC. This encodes CASSLGTSEQFF.

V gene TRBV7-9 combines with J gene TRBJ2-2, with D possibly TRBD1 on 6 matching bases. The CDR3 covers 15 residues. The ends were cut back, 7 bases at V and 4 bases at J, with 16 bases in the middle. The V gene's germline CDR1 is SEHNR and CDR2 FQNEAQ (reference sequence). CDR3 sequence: CASNNGQRTTGELFF. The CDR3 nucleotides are TGTGCCAGCAACAATGGACAGCGAACCACCGGGGAGCTGTTTTTT.

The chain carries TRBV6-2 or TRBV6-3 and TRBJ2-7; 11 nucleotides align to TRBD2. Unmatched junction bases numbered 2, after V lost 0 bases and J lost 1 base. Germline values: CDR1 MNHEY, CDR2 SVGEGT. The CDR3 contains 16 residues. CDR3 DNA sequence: TGTGCCAGCAGTTACTCCCTAGCGGGAGGATCCTACGAGCAGTACGTC. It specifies CASSYSLAGGSYEQYV.

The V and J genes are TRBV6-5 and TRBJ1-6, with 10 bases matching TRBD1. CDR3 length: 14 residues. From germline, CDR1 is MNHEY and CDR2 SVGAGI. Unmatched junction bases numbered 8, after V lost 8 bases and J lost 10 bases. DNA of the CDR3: TGTGCCAGCTCGGTGGGACAGGGGCCCTCACCCCTCCACTTT. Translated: CASSVGQGPSPLHF.

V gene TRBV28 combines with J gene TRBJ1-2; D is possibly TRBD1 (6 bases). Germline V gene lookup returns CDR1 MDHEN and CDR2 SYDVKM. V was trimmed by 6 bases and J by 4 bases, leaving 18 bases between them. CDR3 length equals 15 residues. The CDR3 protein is CASSSPTGGFYGYTF. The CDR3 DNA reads TGTGCCAGCAGCTCCCCGACAGGTGGTTTCTATGGCTACACCTTC.

The CDR3 DNA follows: TGTGCCAGCAGTGAAGGACAGGGGTTAGACGAGCAGTACGTC. It yields the protein CASSEGQGLDEQYV. The chain couples TRBV6-1 to TRBJ2-7; 8 nucleotides line up with TRBD1. The V segment lost 1 base and the J segment 5 bases; nucleotides outside the gene matches: 4. This CDR3 comprises 14 residues. Germline CDR1 reads MNHNS; CDR2 reads SASEGT.

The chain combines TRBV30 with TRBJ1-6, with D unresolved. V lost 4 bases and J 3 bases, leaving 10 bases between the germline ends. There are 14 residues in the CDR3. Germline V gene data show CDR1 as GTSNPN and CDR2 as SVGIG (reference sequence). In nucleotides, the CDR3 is TGTGCCTGGAAGCCTGTGAGCTATAATTCACCCCTCCACTTT. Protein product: CAWKPVSYNSPLHF.

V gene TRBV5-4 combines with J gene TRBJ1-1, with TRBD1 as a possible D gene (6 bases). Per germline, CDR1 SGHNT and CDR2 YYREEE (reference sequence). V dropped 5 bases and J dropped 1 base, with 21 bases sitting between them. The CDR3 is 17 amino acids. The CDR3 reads CASRTRRGGSGNTEAFF. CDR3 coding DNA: TGTGCCAGCAGGACAAGAAGGGGGGGCTCCGGGAACACTGAAGCTTTCTTT. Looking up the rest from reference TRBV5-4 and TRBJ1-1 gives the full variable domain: ETGVTQSPTHLIKTRGQQVTLRCSSQSGHNTVSWYQQALGQGPQFIFQYYREEENGRGNFPPRFSGLQFPNYSSELNVNALELDDSALYLCASRTRRGGSGNTEAFFGQGTRLTVV.

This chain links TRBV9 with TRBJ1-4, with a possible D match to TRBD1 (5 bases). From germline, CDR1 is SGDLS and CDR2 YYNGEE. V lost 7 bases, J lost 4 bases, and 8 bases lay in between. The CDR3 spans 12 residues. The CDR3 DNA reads TGTGCCAGCGGGGGGATTAATGAAAAACTGTTTTTT. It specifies CASGGINEKLFF. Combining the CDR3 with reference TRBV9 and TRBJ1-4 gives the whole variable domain DSGVTQTPKHLITATGQRVTLRCSPRSGDLSVYWYQQSLDQGLQFLIQYYNGEERAKGNILERFSAQQFPDLHSELNLSSLELGDSALYFCASGGINEKLFFGSGTQLSVL.

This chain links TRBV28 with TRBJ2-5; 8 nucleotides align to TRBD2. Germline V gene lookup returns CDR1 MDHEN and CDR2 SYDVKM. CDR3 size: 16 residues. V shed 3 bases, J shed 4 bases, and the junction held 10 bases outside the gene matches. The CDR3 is CASSLREFRGGETQYF. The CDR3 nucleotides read TGTGCCAGCAGTTTGCGTGAGTTTCGGGGGGGAGAGACCCAGTACTTC.

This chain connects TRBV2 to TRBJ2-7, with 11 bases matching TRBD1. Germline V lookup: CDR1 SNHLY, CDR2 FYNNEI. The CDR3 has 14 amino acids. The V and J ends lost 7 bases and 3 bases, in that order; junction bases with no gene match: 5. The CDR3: CASKGTGGGYEQYF. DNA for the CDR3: TGTGCCAGCAAGGGGACAGGGGGGGGCTACGAGCAGTACTTC. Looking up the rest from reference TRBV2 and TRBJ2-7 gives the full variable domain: EPEVTQTPSHQVTQMGQEVILRCVPISNHLYFYWYRQILGQKVEFLVSFYNNEISEKSEIFDDQFSVERPDGSNFTLKIRSTKLEDSAMYFCASKGTGGGYEQYFGPGTRLTVT.

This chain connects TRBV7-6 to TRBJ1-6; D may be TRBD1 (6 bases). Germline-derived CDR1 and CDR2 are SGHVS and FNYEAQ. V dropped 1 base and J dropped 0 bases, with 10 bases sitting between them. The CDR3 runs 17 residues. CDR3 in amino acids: CASSLGQASSYNSPLHF. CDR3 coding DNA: TGTGCCAGCAGCTTAGGACAGGCGAGCTCCTATAATTCACCCCTCCACTTT.

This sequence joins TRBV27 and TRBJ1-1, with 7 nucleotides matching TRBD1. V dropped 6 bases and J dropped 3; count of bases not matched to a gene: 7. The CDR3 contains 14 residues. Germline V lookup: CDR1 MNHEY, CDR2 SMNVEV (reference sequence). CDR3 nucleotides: TGTGCCAGCAGCGAAAACGACAGGGACACTGAAGCTTTCTTT. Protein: CASSENDRDTEAFF.

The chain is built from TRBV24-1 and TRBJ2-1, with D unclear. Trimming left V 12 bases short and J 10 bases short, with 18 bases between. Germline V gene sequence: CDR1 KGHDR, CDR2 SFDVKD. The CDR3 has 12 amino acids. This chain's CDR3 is CASQGARNEQFF. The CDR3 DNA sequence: TGTGCCTCTCAAGGAGCCAGAAACGAGCAGTTCTTC.

The CDR3 DNA follows: TGCGCCAGCAGCCAAAATACGCAGGCCCTCTATGGCTACACCTTC. Its protein is CASSQNTQALYGYTF. This rearrangement joins TRBV4-1 to TRBJ1-2; the D is unclear. Trimming pared 2 bases from V and 4 bases from J, leaving 14 bases between. Germline V gene sequence: CDR1 MGHRA, CDR2 YSYEKL. CDR3 length: 15 residues.

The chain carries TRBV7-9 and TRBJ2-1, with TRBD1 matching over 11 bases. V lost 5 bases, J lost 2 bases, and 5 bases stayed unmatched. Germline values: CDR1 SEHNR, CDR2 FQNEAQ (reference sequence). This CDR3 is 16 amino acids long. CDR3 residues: CASSPRTGGTYNEQFF. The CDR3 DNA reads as TGTGCCAGCAGCCCTCGGACAGGGGGCACCTACAATGAGCAGTTCTTC.

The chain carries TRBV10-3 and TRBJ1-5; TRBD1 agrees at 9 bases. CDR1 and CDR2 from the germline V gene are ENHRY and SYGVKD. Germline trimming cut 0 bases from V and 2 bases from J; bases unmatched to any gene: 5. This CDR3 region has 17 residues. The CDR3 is CAISESTTGGGNQPQHF. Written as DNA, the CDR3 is TGTGCCATCAGTGAGTCGACGACAGGGGGTGGCAATCAGCCCCAGCATTTT.

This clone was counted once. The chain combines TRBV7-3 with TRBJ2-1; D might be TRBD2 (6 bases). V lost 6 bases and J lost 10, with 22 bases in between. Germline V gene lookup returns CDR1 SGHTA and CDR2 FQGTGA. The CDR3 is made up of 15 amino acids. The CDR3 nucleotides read TGTGCCAGCAGGATGTTGGGTAGCGGTCGCGGCGAGCAGTTCTTC. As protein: CASRMLGSGRGEQFF.

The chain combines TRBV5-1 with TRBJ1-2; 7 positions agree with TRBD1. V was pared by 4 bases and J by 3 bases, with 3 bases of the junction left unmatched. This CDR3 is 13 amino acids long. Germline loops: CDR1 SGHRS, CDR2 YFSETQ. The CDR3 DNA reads TGCGCCAGCAGCCTGACAGGGTACTATGGCTACACCTTC. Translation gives CASSLTGYYGYTF.

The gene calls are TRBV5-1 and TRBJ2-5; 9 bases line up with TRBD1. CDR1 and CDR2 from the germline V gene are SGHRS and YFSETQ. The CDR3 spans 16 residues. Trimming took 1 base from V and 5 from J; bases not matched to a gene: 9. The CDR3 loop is CASSLLSGQGPETQYF. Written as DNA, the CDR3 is TGCGCCAGCAGCTTGTTAAGTGGACAGGGGCCGGAGACCCAGTACTTC.

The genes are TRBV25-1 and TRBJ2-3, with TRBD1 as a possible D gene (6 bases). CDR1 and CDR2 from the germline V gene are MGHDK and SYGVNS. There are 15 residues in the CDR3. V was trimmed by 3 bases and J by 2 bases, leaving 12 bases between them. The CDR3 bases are TGTGCCAGCAGTGAGATGGGGACACCCACAGATACGCAGTATTTT. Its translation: CASSEMGTPTDTQYF.

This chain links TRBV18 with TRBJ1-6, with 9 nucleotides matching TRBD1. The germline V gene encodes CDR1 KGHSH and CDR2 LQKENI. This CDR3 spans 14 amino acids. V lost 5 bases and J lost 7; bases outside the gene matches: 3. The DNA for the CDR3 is TGTGCCAGCTCAACTGGACAGGGGAATTCACCCCTCCACTTT. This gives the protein CASSTGQGNSPLHF. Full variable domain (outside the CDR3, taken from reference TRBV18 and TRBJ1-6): NAGVMQNPRHLVRRRGQEARLRCSPMKGHSHVYWYRQLPEEGLKFMVYLQKENIIDESGMPKERFSAEFPKEGPSILRIQQVVRGDSAAYFCASSTGQGNSPLHFGNGTRLTVT.

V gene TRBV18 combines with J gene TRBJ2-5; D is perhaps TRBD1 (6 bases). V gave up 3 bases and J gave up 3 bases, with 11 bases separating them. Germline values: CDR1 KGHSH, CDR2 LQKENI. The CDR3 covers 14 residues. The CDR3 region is CASSPGAGEETQYF. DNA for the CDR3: TGTGCCAGCTCACCGGGGGCAGGAGAAGAGACCCAGTACTTC.

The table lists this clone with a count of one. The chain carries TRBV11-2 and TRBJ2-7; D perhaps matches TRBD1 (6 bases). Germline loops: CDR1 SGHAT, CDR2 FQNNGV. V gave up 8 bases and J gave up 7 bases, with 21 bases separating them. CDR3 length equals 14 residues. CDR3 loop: CASSQTGELGEQYF. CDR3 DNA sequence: TGTGCCAGCTCTCAGACAGGCGAATTAGGGGAGCAGTACTTC.

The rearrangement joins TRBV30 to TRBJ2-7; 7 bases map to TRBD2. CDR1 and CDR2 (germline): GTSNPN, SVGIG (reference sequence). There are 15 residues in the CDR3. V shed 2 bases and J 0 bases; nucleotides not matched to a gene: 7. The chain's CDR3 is CAWSRLGGSSYEQYF. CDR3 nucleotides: TGTGCCTGGAGTCGACTGGGCGGGAGCTCCTACGAGCAGTACTTC.

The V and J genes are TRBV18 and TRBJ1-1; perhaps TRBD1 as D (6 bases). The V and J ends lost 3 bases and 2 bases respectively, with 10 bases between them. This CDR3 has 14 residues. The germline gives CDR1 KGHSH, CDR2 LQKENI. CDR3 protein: CASSPRTANTEAFF. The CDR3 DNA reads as TGTGCCAGCTCACCCAGGACAGCTAACACTGAAGCTTTCTTT.

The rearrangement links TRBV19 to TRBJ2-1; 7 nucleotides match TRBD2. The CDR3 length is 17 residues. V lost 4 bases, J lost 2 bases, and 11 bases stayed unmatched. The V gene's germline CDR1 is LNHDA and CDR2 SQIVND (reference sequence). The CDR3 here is CASSRPEASGAYNEQFF. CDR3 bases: TGTGCCAGTAGTAGGCCGGAGGCTAGCGGAGCCTACAATGAGCAGTTCTTC. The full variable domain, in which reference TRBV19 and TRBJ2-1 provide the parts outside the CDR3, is DGGITQSPKYLFRKEGQNVTLSCEQNLNHDAMYWYRQDPGQGLRLIYYSQIVNDFQKGDIAEGYSVSREKKESFPLTVTSAQKNPTAFYLCASSRPEASGAYNEQFFGPGTRLTVL.

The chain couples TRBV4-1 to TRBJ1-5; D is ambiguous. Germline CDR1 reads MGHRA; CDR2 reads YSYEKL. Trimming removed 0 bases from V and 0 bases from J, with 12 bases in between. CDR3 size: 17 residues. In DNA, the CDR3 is TGCGCCAGCAGCCAAGATCTAGGGAGTAATAGCAATCAGCCCCAGCATTTT. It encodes CASSQDLGSNSNQPQHF.

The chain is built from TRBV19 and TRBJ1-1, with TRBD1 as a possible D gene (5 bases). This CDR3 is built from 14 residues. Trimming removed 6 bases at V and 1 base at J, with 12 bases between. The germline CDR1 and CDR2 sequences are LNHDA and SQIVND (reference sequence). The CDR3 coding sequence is TGTGCCAGTAGAGGGAGGGGCACGAACACTGAAGCTTTCTTT. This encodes CASRGRGTNTEAFF.